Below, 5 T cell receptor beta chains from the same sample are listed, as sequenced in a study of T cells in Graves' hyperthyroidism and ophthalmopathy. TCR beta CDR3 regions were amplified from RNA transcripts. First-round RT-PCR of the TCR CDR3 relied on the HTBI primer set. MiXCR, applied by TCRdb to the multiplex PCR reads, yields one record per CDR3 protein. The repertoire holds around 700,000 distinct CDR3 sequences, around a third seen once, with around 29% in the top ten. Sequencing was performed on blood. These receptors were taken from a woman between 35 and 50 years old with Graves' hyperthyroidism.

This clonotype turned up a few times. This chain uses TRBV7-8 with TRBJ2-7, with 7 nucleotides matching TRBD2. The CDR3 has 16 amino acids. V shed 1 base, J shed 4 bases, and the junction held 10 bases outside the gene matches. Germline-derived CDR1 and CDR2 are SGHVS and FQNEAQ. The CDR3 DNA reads TGTGCCAGCAGCTTAGATGCAGCGGGGACGTGGTACGAGCAGTACTTC. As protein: CASSLDAAGTWYEQYF.

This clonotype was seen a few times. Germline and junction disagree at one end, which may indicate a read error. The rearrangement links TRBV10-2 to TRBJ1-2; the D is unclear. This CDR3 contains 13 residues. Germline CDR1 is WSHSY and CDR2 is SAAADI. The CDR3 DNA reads TGTGCCAGCTCACCCGACCCGCCCTATGGCTACACCTTC. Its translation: CASSPDPPYGYTF.

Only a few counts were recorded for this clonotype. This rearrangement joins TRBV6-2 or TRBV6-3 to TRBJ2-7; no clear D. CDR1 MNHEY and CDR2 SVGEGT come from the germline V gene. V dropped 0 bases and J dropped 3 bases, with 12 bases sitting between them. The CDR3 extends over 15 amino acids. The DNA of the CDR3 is TGTGCCAGCAGTTACTCGGAAAAAGACATCTACGAGCAGTACTTC. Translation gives CASSYSEKDIYEQYF.

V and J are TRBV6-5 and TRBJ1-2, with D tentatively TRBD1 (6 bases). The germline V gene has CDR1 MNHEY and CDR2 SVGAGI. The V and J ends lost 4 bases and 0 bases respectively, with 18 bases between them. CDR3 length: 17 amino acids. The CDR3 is CASSWGRVSHTNYGYTF. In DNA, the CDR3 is TGTGCCAGCAGTTGGGGGCGGGTTTCCCACACTAACTATGGCTACACCTTC.

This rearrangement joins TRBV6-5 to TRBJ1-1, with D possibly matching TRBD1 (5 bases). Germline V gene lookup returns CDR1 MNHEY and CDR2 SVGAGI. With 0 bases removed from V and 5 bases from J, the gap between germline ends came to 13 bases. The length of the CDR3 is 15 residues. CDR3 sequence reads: CASSYSAGPRTEAFF. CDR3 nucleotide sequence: TGTGCCAGCAGTTACTCGGCAGGGCCTCGTACTGAAGCTTTCTTT.